This T cell receptor beta chain was documented in a study of radiotherapy plus CTLA-4 blockade in lung cancer. The wider study: The study recorded objective responses in around 18% of patients and disease control in roughly 34%. Overall study results and limits: Response, reportedly, was best predicted by interferon-beta along with early blood T cell clone dynamics. Subsequent to radiotherapy plus ipilimumab, tumor-derived TCR clones underwent expansion in blood.

Patients had chemo-refractory metastatic non-small-cell lung cancer and received focal radiation plus CTLA-4 blockade that used ipilimumab. Measured with immunoSEQ multiplex PCR; TCRdb has only the in-frame clones, and not every one. The table includes about 87,000 clones, 70% to 90% detected once. As regards this clone: Its cognate antigen is unknown.

The CDR3 consists of 14 residues. Deletions cut 1 base from V and 4 bases from J, with 9 bases between. Germline assignment: CDR1 SGHTS and CDR2 YDEGEE. The chain recombines TRBV5-8 with TRBJ1-3, with D possibly TRBD1 on 5 matching bases. The specimen comprised peripheral blood, sampled from a patient treated with radiotherapy plus ipilimumab. The receptor was isolated from a human donor with non-small cell lung cancer that progressed on radiotherapy plus ipilimumab. CDR3: CASSLKGQGNTIYF. The DNA of the CDR3 is TGTGCCAGCAGCTTGAAGGGGCAAGGAAACACCATATATTTT.